A single sample is the source of the 24 T cell receptor beta chains below, sequenced in a study of blood T cell repertoires in COVID-19. TCRdb's copy holds only in-frame clones and misses some; the assay was immunoSEQ multiplex PCR. The table lists over 200,000 clones, 85% to 90% of them singletons, with roughly 2.7% in the top ten. The material sequenced was peripheral blood. The receptors were gathered from a man under 40 with COVID-19, enrolled during active disease.

This clone has more than one count but fewer than ten. CDR3 residues: CASNTLGTHYEQYF. The CDR3 DNA follows: TGTGCCAGCAATACCCTGGGCACCCACTACGAGCAGTACTTC. The chain is built from TRBV27 and TRBJ2-7; D ambiguous. Germline values: CDR1 MNHEY, CDR2 SMNVEV (reference sequence). CDR3 length equals 14 residues. Trimming left V 7 bases short and J 3 bases short, with 16 bases between.

A few counts support this clone. Different DNA sequences within this sample yield the same CDR3. The CDR3 loop is CASSPREGNYGYTF. The CDR3 DNA reads as TGTGCCAGCAGCCCCCGAGAGGGCAACTATGGCTACACCTTC. The chain employs TRBV7-8 and TRBJ1-2, with D uncertain. CDR3 length: 14 residues. Germline V gives CDR1 SGHVS, CDR2 FQNEAQ. V shed 5 bases and J shed 2 bases, with 12 bases lying between them.

V is TRBV6-5 and J is TRBJ2-7; the match to TRBD2 covers 9 bases. CDR1 and CDR2 (germline): MNHEY, SVGAGI. This CDR3 spans 15 amino acids. Trimming at V came to 8 bases and at J to 1 base, leaving 9 bases not matched to a gene. In nucleotides, the CDR3 is TGTGCCAGCTGGAGTCCTAGCGGGGCATCCTACGAGCAGTACTTC. This sequence encodes CASWSPSGASYEQYF.

J is TRBJ2-1 and V is TRBV18, with 10 bases matching TRBD2. With V trimmed by 0 bases and J by 6 bases, 8 bases remained unmatched. The V gene's germline CDR1 is KGHSH and CDR2 LQKENI. The length of the CDR3 is 17 residues. The CDR3 nucleotides are TGTGCCAGCTCACCACCGGCCTTAGCGGGAGGCGGCAATGAGCAGTTCTTC. This sequence encodes CASSPPALAGGGNEQFF. The whole variable domain, filled in from reference TRBV18 and TRBJ2-1, reads NAGVMQNPRHLVRRRGQEARLRCSPMKGHSHVYWYRQLPEEGLKFMVYLQKENIIDESGMPKERFSAEFPKEGPSILRIQQVVRGDSAAYFCASSPPALAGGGNEQFFGPGTRLTVL.

The chain uses TRBV5-1 and TRBJ2-3; possibly TRBD1 for D (6 bases). With 4 bases removed from V and 2 bases from J, the gap between germline ends came to 17 bases. Germline CDR1 and CDR2: SGHRS and YFSETQ. The CDR3 has 16 amino acids. The chain's CDR3 is CASSPGTQGITDTQYF. CDR3 coding DNA: TGCGCCAGCAGCCCTGGAACCCAGGGGATCACAGATACGCAGTATTTT.

The chain couples TRBV11-2 to TRBJ1-2; D is unresolved. Germline CDR1 and CDR2: SGHAT and FQNNGV. This CDR3 is 15 amino acids long. Trimming removed 1 base from V and 0 bases from J, with 9 bases in between. CDR3 sequence: CASSLGAYANYGYTF. The CDR3 DNA is TGTGCCAGCAGCTTAGGCGCTTATGCTAACTATGGCTACACCTTC.

The chain uses TRBV29-1 and TRBJ2-6; either TRBD1 or TRBD2 may fit D (6 bases each). The V gene's germline CDR1 is SQVTM and CDR2 ANQGSEA. Trimming left V 7 bases short and J 0 bases short, with 16 bases between. This CDR3 has 16 residues. The CDR3 nucleotides read TGCAGCGCGGAGGGGGACGGATTCTCTGGGGCCAACGTCCTGACTTTC. This codes for CSAEGDGFSGANVLTF.

The genes are TRBV4-1 and TRBJ1-6; D remains ambiguous. Trimming cost V 0 bases and J 12 bases, with 12 bases left between them. This CDR3 is built from 14 residues. Germline assignment: CDR1 MGHRA and CDR2 YSYEKL. CDR3 bases: TGCGCCAGCAGCCAAGAGTACGGCTCGGGACCCCTCCACTTT. Amino acids: CASSQEYGSGPLHF.

The count of this clone is one. This rearrangement joins TRBV5-6 to TRBJ1-2; 7 bases line up with TRBD1. The CDR3 extends over 14 amino acids. CDR1 SGHDT and CDR2 YYEEEE come from the germline V gene. Trimming at V came to 2 bases and at J to 4 bases, leaving 5 bases not matched to a gene. CDR3 in amino acids: CASSFGTVGYGYTF. CDR3 nucleotide sequence: TGTGCCAGCAGCTTCGGGACAGTCGGCTATGGCTACACCTTC.

The chain uses TRBV3-1 (or the pseudogene TRBV3-2) and TRBJ1-1, with a weak D call TRBD1 (5 bases). The CDR3 extends over 13 amino acids. The V gene's germline CDR1 is LGHDT and CDR2 YNNKEL (reference sequence). Trimming stripped 1 base from V and 6 bases from J, with 9 bases between. CDR3 residues: CASSQVTGAEAFF. In DNA, the CDR3 is TGTGCCAGCAGCCAAGTTACAGGAGCTGAAGCTTTCTTT.

V gene TRBV5-6 combines with J gene TRBJ2-1; weak D call: TRBD2 (5 bases). V shed 1 base and J shed 9 bases, with 17 bases lying between them. The CDR3 consists of 15 residues. The V gene's germline CDR1 is SGHDT and CDR2 YYEEEE. The CDR3 DNA reads as TGTGCCAGCAGCTTGTTTGGACTGGGCTATTCTGAGCAGTTCTTC. Its translation is CASSLFGLGYSEQFF.

This clone was observed a few times. The V gene is TRBV9, the J gene TRBJ2-2, with 10 bases lining up with TRBD2. J was trimmed by 1 base and V by 4 bases; bases with no gene match: 1. This CDR3 comprises 15 residues. The germline gives CDR1 SGDLS, CDR2 YYNGEE. The CDR3 sequence is CASSSSGGNTGELFF. The CDR3 DNA is TGTGCCAGCAGCTCTAGCGGGGGGAACACCGGGGAGCTGTTTTTT.

The genes are TRBV5-5 and TRBJ2-7; 9 positions match TRBD1. The germline CDR1 and CDR2 sequences are SGHKS and YYEKEE (reference sequence). Trimming cost V 0 bases and J 2 bases; bases outside gene matches: 6. The CDR3 contains 16 residues. The CDR3 DNA follows: TGTGCCAGCAGCTTGGCCATGGGACAGGGTGCCTACGAGCAGTACTTC. Its translation is CASSLAMGQGAYEQYF.

V gene TRBV3-1 (or the pseudogene TRBV3-2) combines with J gene TRBJ2-2; perhaps TRBD1 as D (5 bases). The germline V gene encodes CDR1 LGHDT and CDR2 YNNKEL (reference sequence). Trimming pared 0 bases from V and 4 bases from J, leaving 15 bases between. This CDR3 comprises 17 residues. The CDR3, as DNA: TGTGCCAGCAGCCAAGAACGTCAGGACATACGCACCGGGGAGCTGTTTTTT. This sequence encodes CASSQERQDIRTGELFF.

The rearrangement links TRBV2 to TRBJ1-1; TRBD1 agrees at 8 bases. V dropped 6 bases and J dropped 3; count of bases not matched to a gene: 6. Germline lookup yields CDR1 SNHLY and CDR2 FYNNEI. The CDR3 sequence is 14 residues long. The CDR3 spells CASSLGQGYTEAFF. In DNA form, the CDR3 reads TGTGCCAGCAGCCTCGGACAGGGTTACACTGAAGCTTTCTTT.

The rearrangement joins TRBV6-5 to TRBJ1-6; tentative D call: TRBD1 (5 bases). The length of the CDR3 is 15 residues. The germline gives CDR1 MNHEY, CDR2 SVGAGI. V was cut by 8 bases and J by 8 bases, with 19 bases left in between. CDR3 DNA sequence: TGTGCCAGCTCCAAAGACCCGGGGGGGGATTCACCCCTCCACTTT. It specifies CASSKDPGGDSPLHF.

CDR3 protein: CASTDSNTGELFF. The CDR3 DNA reads as TGTGCCAGCACGGACAGTAACACCGGGGAGCTGTTTTTT. V and J are TRBV9 and TRBJ2-2, with a possible D match to TRBD1 (6 bases). CDR1 is SGDLS, CDR2 YYNGEE, per germline. This CDR3 has 13 residues. The ends were cut back, 6 bases at V and 2 bases at J, with 8 bases in the middle.

The J gene is TRBJ2-7, the V gene TRBV27; D is possibly TRBD2 (6 bases). The germline V gene has CDR1 MNHEY and CDR2 SMNVEV (reference sequence). This CDR3 contains 17 residues. V dropped 6 bases and J dropped 6 bases, with 27 bases sitting between them. The CDR3 sequence is CASRSLQVKAMGGEQYF. CDR3 sequence (DNA): TGTGCCAGCAGGTCCCTACAGGTTAAGGCTATGGGAGGCGAGCAGTACTTC.

The chain is built from TRBV28 and TRBJ1-6; TRBD1 is a possible D gene (6 bases). This CDR3 is 14 amino acids long. CDR1 is MDHEN, CDR2 SYDVKM, per germline. Trimming stripped 6 bases from V and 7 bases from J, with 13 bases between. CDR3 region: CASRLDSPNSPLHF. CDR3 DNA sequence: TGTGCCAGCAGATTGGACAGTCCCAATTCACCCCTCCACTTT. The full variable domain, completed using reference TRBV28 and TRBJ1-6, is DVKVTQSSRYLVKRTGEKVFLECVQDMDHENMFWYRQDPGLGLRLIYFSYDVKMKEKGDIPEGYSVSREKKERFSLILESASTNQTSMYLCASRLDSPNSPLHFGNGTRLTVT.

This clone was observed a handful of times. This chain connects TRBV25-1 to TRBJ2-1; 10 positions agree with TRBD2. The J segment lost 4 bases and the V segment lost 7 bases, leaving 4 bases of the junction unmatched. Germline values: CDR1 MGHDK, CDR2 SYGVNS. This CDR3 spans 14 amino acids. CDR3 in DNA: TGTGCCAGCAAGAGGACTAGCGGTTACAATGAGCAGTTCTTC. Translation: CASKRTSGYNEQFF.

The chain is built from TRBV10-3 and TRBJ1-5; D may be TRBD1 (6 bases). V gave up 4 bases and J gave up 3 bases, with 19 bases separating them. CDR3 size: 17 residues. Per the germline V gene, CDR1 is ENHRY and CDR2 is SYGVKD. The CDR3 loop reads CAISGTDTMTLNQPQHF. The DNA of the CDR3 is TGTGCCATCAGTGGGACAGATACCATGACCCTCAATCAGCCCCAGCATTTT.

The chain uses TRBV7-8 and TRBJ2-1; D is possibly TRBD2 (5 bases). The V end was cut by 1 base, the J end by 4 bases, with 14 bases between. Germline V gene data show CDR1 as SGHVS and CDR2 as FQNEAQ. There are 16 residues in the CDR3. CDR3 sequence (DNA): TGTGCCAGCAGCTTAGTTGTCGGGGAAGCTTACAATGAGCAGTTCTTC. This gives the protein CASSLVVGEAYNEQFF. Supplemented by reference TRBV7-8 and TRBJ2-1, the full variable domain reads GAGVSQSPRYKVAKRGQDVALRCDPISGHVSLFWYQQALGQGPEFLTYFQNEAQLDKSGLPSDRFFAERPEGSVSTLKIQRTQQEDSAVYLCASSLVVGEAYNEQFFGPGTRLTVL.

J is TRBJ1-5 and V is TRBV7-6; TRBD1 matches at 11 bases. Per germline, CDR1 SGHVS and CDR2 FNYEAQ. The trim removed 5 bases at V and 6 bases at J, leaving 9 bases unmatched. The CDR3 extends over 16 amino acids. Here the CDR3 DNA reads TGTGCCAGCAGCGGGGACAGGGGGGGGTGCGGTCAGCCCCAGCATTTT. Amino acid sequence: CASSGDRGGCGQPQHF.

This clone was observed a few times. The gene calls are TRBV7-2 and TRBJ1-5; D gene ambiguous. V lost 0 bases and J 2 bases, leaving 11 bases between the germline ends. The CDR3 has 16 residues. Looked up from germline, CDR1 is SGHTA and CDR2 is FQGNSA. The CDR3 sequence: CASSLAPGMGNQPQHF. The CDR3 DNA reads TGTGCCAGCAGCTTAGCTCCGGGAATGGGCAATCAGCCCCAGCATTTT.